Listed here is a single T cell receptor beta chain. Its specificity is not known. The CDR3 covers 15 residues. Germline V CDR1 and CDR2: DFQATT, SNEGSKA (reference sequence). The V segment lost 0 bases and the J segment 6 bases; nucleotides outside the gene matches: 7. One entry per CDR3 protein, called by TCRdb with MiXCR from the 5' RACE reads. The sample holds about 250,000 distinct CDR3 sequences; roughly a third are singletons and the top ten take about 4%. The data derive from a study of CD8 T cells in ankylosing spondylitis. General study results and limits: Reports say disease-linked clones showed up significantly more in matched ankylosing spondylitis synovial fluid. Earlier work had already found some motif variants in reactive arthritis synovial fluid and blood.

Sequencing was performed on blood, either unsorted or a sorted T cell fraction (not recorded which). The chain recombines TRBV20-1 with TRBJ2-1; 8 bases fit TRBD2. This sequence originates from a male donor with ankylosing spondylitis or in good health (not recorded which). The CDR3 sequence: CSAREVRLAINEQFF. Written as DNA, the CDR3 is TGCAGTGCTAGAGAGGTGCGACTAGCGATCAATGAGCAGTTCTTC.